These 15 T cell receptor beta chains were sequenced from one sample in a study of human T cells and chemical hapten exposure. The sample's time point: pre-sensitization, week 0. Specified treatment: therapeutic diphenylcyclopropenone sensitization with weekly scalp DPC. TCRdb re-called the RACE reads through MiXCR, storing one row per CDR3 protein. The table has 180,000 or so distinct CDR3 sequences, approximately 29% seen once. The source material was whole blood, sampled in connection with sensitization to the hapten diphenylcyclopropenone (DPC). The receptors shown here come from a woman in her thirties with alopecia areata. Some clones in this sample may be carry-over from other donors' samples.

Only a few counts were recorded for this clonotype. The chain has TRBV5-6 and TRBJ2-3; tentative D call: TRBD1 (7 bases). Germline V gene sequence: CDR1 SGHDT, CDR2 YYEEEE. The CDR3 is 13 residues long. V dropped 7 bases and J dropped 6 bases, with 15 bases sitting between them. Written as DNA, the CDR3 is TGTGCCAGCGTGAGACAGGGAGGCGATACGCAGTATTTT. Amino acid sequence: CASVRQGGDTQYF.

The J gene is TRBJ2-7, the V gene TRBV5-1; D not resolved. The germline V and J ends were trimmed by 6 bases and 0 bases, with 13 bases remaining between them. CDR3 length: 14 residues. CDR1 is SGHRS, CDR2 YFSETQ, per germline. The CDR3 DNA reads TGCGCCAGCATGCCGAATACCAACTCCTACGAGCAGTACTTC. Its translation is CASMPNTNSYEQYF.

This clonotype was detected a few times. This chain uses TRBV10-3 with TRBJ1-2; the D gene is possibly TRBD1 (5 bases). This CDR3 has 12 amino acids. CDR1 is ENHRY, CDR2 SYGVKD, per germline. The V end lost 8 bases, the J end lost 8 bases, and 15 bases lay between the germline ends. The CDR3 spells CAIRPAGEGYTF. CDR3 sequence (DNA): TGTGCCATCCGACCGGCGGGGGAGGGCTACACCTTC.

The genes are TRBV11-1 and TRBJ1-5; D possibly corresponds to TRBD1 (5 bases). Germline CDR1 SGHAT, CDR2 FQDESV (reference sequence). V was pared by 3 bases and J by 3 bases, with 15 bases between. The CDR3 spans 16 residues. The CDR3 loop reads CASSFSGDLLNQPQHF. For the CDR3, the DNA is TGTGCCAGCAGCTTCTCGGGGGACCTACTCAATCAGCCCCAGCATTTT.

This clonotype was counted between two and nine times. The chain combines TRBV27 with TRBJ1-1; D is perhaps TRBD1 (5 bases). Trimming stripped 5 bases from V and 4 bases from J, with 17 bases between. The V gene's germline CDR1 is MNHEY and CDR2 SMNVEV (reference sequence). The CDR3 runs 15 residues. CDR3 loop: CASSRYSGALTEAFF. The DNA for the CDR3 is TGTGCCAGCAGTCGCTACTCCGGGGCCCTCACTGAAGCTTTCTTT.

The chain has TRBV19 and TRBJ1-5; D gene ambiguous. The CDR3 spans 15 residues. The V and J ends lost 3 bases and 0 bases respectively, with 9 bases between them. Germline assignment: CDR1 LNHDA and CDR2 SQIVND (reference sequence). In DNA, the CDR3 is TGTGCCAGTAGTATTAAACTCTATAGCAATCAGCCCCAGCATTTT. It codes for CASSIKLYSNQPQHF.

This chain joins TRBV29-1 and TRBJ2-7, with 8 positions matching TRBD1. Germline trimming cut 4 bases from V and 5 bases from J; bases unmatched to any gene: 10. The CDR3 spans 14 residues. The germline V gene encodes CDR1 SQVTM and CDR2 ANQGSEA. CDR3 coding DNA: TGCAGCGTTGTTCACCAGGGGGCGGGGAACGAGCAGTACTTC. It translates to CSVVHQGAGNEQYF.

The rearrangement links TRBV29-1 to TRBJ2-2; no reliable D call. The CDR3 has 13 residues. Germline V CDR1 and CDR2: SQVTM, ANQGSEA. V gave up 6 bases and J gave up 0 bases, with 8 bases separating them. CDR3 loop: CSVKGANTGELFF. The CDR3 DNA is TGCAGCGTGAAGGGTGCGAACACCGGGGAGCTGTTTTTT.

A few counts support this clonotype. V gene TRBV6-5 combines with J gene TRBJ2-7, with 8 bases aligning to TRBD2. The germline gives CDR1 MNHEY, CDR2 SVGAGI. J gave up 6 bases and V 4 bases, and 8 bases lay outside the gene matches. The CDR3 contains 14 residues. For the CDR3, the DNA is TGTGCCAGCAGTTCCCCCGGCGGGGGGATCGAGCAGTACTTC. Its protein product is CASSSPGGGIEQYF.

The table lists this clonotype with a few counts. J is TRBJ1-2 and V is TRBV7-9, with 7 bases lining up with TRBD1. Germline loops: CDR1 SEHNR, CDR2 FQNEAQ (reference sequence). V was clipped by 2 bases and J by 8 bases; unmatched bases: 11. The CDR3 is 15 amino acids. The CDR3 DNA is TGTGCCAGCAGCTTAACCCCGATCACAGGGGAAGGCTACACCTTC. Its translation is CASSLTPITGEGYTF.

This chain uses TRBV30 with TRBJ2-3; 16 bases match TRBD2. V was clipped by 3 bases and J by 4 bases; unmatched bases: 1. CDR1 is GTSNPN and CDR2 is SVGIG in the germline V gene (reference sequence). This CDR3 contains 15 residues. CDR3 bases: TGTGCCTGGAGGGGACTAGCGGGGGGGCCAGATACGCAGTATTTT. Amino acid sequence: CAWRGLAGGPDTQYF.

This clonotype turned up a few times. The chain uses TRBV28 and TRBJ2-1, with 7 bases matching TRBD2. CDR1 and CDR2 (germline): MDHEN, SYDVKM. V trimming: 7 bases; J trimming: 3 bases; junction bases outside the gene matches: 9. This CDR3 is built from 15 residues. DNA of the CDR3: TGTGCCAGCATGAGTGGCGCTAGCGGCTACAATGAGCAGTTCTTC. This sequence encodes CASMSGASGYNEQFF. Combining the CDR3 with reference TRBV28 and TRBJ2-1 gives the whole variable domain DVKVTQSSRYLVKRTGEKVFLECVQDMDHENMFWYRQDPGLGLRLIYFSYDVKMKEKGDIPEGYSVSREKKERFSLILESASTNQTSMYLCASMSGASGYNEQFFGPGTRLTVL.

This rearrangement joins TRBV7-9 to TRBJ1-2; no reliable D call. The germline V gene has CDR1 SEHNR and CDR2 FQNEAQ (reference sequence). V lost 4 bases and J 4 bases, leaving 10 bases between the germline ends. This CDR3 contains 13 residues. CDR3 protein: CASSSGLPYGYTF. CDR3 sequence (DNA): TGTGCCAGCAGCTCTGGACTTCCCTATGGCTACACCTTC.

This clonotype was detected ten times or more. This chain links TRBV11-1 with TRBJ2-1; 9 bases are shared with TRBD1. The J segment lost 7 bases and the V segment lost 5 bases, leaving 6 bases of the junction unmatched. CDR1 is SGHAT, CDR2 FQDESV, per germline (reference sequence). This CDR3 has 14 amino acids. The CDR3 reads CASSPGTGLNEQFF. The CDR3 DNA sequence: TGTGCCAGCAGCCCCGGGACAGGGTTAAATGAGCAGTTCTTC. Full variable domain (remainder filled in from reference TRBV11-1 and TRBJ2-1): EAEVAQSPRYKITEKSQAVAFWCDPISGHATLYWYRQILGQGPELLVQFQDESVVDDSQLPKDRFSAERLKGVDSTLKIQPAELGDSAMYLCASSPGTGLNEQFFGPGTRLTVL.

The CDR3 protein is CSAREGNFNTDTQYF. The CDR3, as DNA: TGCAGTGCTAGAGAGGGAAACTTTAACACAGATACGCAGTATTTT. The genes are TRBV20-1 and TRBJ2-3; the D is unclear. The CDR3 covers 15 residues. V was cut by 0 bases and J by 2 bases, with 12 bases left in between. From germline, CDR1 is DFQATT and CDR2 SNEGSKA (reference sequence).